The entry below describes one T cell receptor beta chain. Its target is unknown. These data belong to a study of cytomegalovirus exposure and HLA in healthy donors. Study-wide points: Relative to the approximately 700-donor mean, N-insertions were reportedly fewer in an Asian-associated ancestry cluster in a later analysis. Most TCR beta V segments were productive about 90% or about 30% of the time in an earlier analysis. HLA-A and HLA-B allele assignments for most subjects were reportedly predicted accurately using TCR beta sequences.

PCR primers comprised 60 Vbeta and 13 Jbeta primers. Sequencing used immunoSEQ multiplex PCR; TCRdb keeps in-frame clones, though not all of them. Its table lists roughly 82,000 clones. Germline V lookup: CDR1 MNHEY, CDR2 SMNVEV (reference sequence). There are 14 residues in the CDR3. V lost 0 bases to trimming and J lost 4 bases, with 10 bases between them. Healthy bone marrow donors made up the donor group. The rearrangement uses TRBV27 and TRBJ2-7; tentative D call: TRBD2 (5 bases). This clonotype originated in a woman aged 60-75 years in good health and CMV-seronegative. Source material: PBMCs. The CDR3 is CASSLSGSGYEQYF. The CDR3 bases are TGTGCCAGCAGTTTATCAGGGAGTGGATACGAGCAGTACTTC.